The rows below give T cell receptor beta chains drawn from one sample of a study of CD8 T cells in Susac syndrome. In TCRdb, the immunoSEQ multiplex PCR reads were re-called with MiXCR into one record per CDR3 protein. The sample holds 65,000 to 90,000 distinct CDR3 sequences, about 94% seen once. Sequencing used CD8+ T cells from PBMCs. The receptor set was obtained from a human donor with multiple sclerosis. The CDR3 runs from the conserved cysteine through the conserved F or W. A D gene is named only where the DNA matches it firmly. The size field is filled for only some rows; it gives once, few, many or a size class.

-	-	TRBV30	TRBJ1-2	TGTGCCTGGAGTACTACAGGACTTTATGGCTACACCTTC	CAWSTTGLYGYTF
-	-	TRBV27	TRBJ2-1	TGTGCCAGCAGTTTGGGGTCGGTATGGAATGAGCAGTTCTTC	CASSLGSVWNEQFF
TRBD1	-	TRBV27	TRBJ2-7	TGTGCCAGCAGTTTGCGCCAGACTTCCAGGGGGAAGGGAGACGAGCAGTACTTC	CASSLRQTSRGKGDEQYF
-	-	TRBV30	TRBJ2-7	TGTGCCTGGAGCCAGCTGTCCGAGCAGTACTTC	CAWSQLSEQYF
TRBD2	-	TRBV9	TRBJ2-7	TGTGCCAGCAGCCGACAACTAGCGGTAGTTACGAAGGAGCAGTACTTC	CASSRQLAVVTKEQYF
-	-	TRBV20-1	TRBJ1-5	TGCAGTGCTAGTGCAATAGGGGGCAATCAGCCCCAGCATTTT	CSASAIGGNQPQHF
TRBD1	-	TRBV6-5	TRBJ2-7	TGTGCCAGCAGTTATTCATTCGGGACAGGGGGTTACGAGCAGTACTTC	CASSYSFGTGGYEQYF
-	-	TRBV18	TRBJ2-7	TGTGCCAGCTCTCCCTCGGGGACGGGCTACGAGCAGTACTTC	CASSPSGTGYEQYF
TRBD2	once	TRBV12-3/TRBV12-4	TRBJ2-1	TGTGCCAGCAGTTTAGCTGCAGCGGGAGCCTACAATGAGCAGTTCTTC	CASSLAAAGAYNEQFF
-	-	TRBV11-2	TRBJ1-3	TGTGCCAGCAGCTTATGGGATTCGTCTGGAAACACCATATATTTT	CASSLWDSSGNTIYF
-	-	TRBV12-3/TRBV12-4	TRBJ2-3	TGTGCCAGCAGTTTGGGTGGAGAGGCAGATACGCAGTATTTT	CASSLGGEADTQYF
-	-	TRBV4-3	TRBJ1-4	TGCGCCAGCAGCCAAGATCTGGTGGGGCGCGGGCCTGAAAAACTGTTTTTT	CASSQDLVGRGPEKLFF
-	-	TRBV29-1	TRBJ2-7	TGCAGCGAACGGGACAGGGGACTAGCGAGCTACGAGCAGTACTTC	CSERDRGLASYEQYF
TRBD1	-	TRBV30	TRBJ2-7	TGTGCCTGGAAGTACCGGGACAGGGGCCACGAGCAGTACTTC	CAWKYRDRGHEQYF
TRBD1	-	TRBV7-9	TRBJ2-7	TGTGCCAGCAGCTTAGCAACAGGGGGCTACGAGCAGTACTTC	CASSLATGGYEQYF
-	-	TRBV25-1	TRBJ1-2	TGTGCCAGCAGTGAATATACAGGGAATAGCTATGGCTACACCTTC	CASSEYTGNSYGYTF
-	-	TRBV27	TRBJ1-1	TGTGCCAGCAGTCCCGGGAGGTTCGAGGAGAACACTGAAGCTTTCTTT	CASSPGRFEENTEAFF
TRBD1	-	TRBV18	TRBJ2-1	TGTGCCAGCTCACCACCAACAGGGGGGTACAATGAGCAGTTCTTC	CASSPPTGGYNEQFF
-	-	TRBV7-6	TRBJ2-3	TGTGCCAGCAACCAGTTGCGGTTAACAGACGCAGATACGCAGTATTTT	CASNQLRLTDADTQYF
-	-	TRBV27	TRBJ2-7	TGTGCCAGCAGCCCTGACATTCCGAGCTCCTACGAGCAGTACTTC	CASSPDIPSSYEQYF
TRBD1	-	TRBV29-1	TRBJ1-1	TGCAGCGTCGCTAAATGGGACAGGGTTCGCCCTGAAGCTTTCTTT	CSVAKWDRVRPEAFF
TRBD1	-	TRBV29-1	TRBJ1-2	TGCAGCGTGGAGACAGGGTATGGCTACACCTTC	CSVETGYGYTF
-	-	TRBV12-3/TRBV12-4	TRBJ1-2	TGTGCCAGCACCCACCGACTATCCGTGAGGGGCCGCGTGACTAACTATGGCTACACCTTC	CASTHRLSVRGRVTNYGYTF
TRBD2	-	TRBV7-9	TRBJ2-5	TGTGCCAGCAGCTATTTAGCGGGAGAGGGCCAAGAGACCCAGTACTTC	CASSYLAGEGQETQYF
-	-	TRBV29-1	TRBJ1-2	TGCAGCGTTTTATCAGCTAACTATGGCTACACCTTC	CSVLSANYGYTF
TRBD1	-	TRBV6-2/TRBV6-3	TRBJ1-5	TGTGCCAGCGGTGGGACAGCCTCCCGGCCCCAGCATTTT	CASGGTASRPQHF
-	-	TRBV4-2	TRBJ1-5	TGTGCCAGCAGCCAAGAGGGCCCGGGGCAGCCCCAGCATTTT	CASSQEGPGQPQHF
TRBD2	-	TRBV27	TRBJ2-7	TGTGCCAGCAGTTTAAGGGCCCCCCGCAGGGAGGGACACGAGCAGTACTTC	CASSLRAPRREGHEQYF
-	-	TRBV13	TRBJ2-7	TGTGCCAGCAGCTTAAGACCGGTTGAGTACGAGCAGTACTTC	CASSLRPVEYEQYF